This T cell receptor beta chain was sequenced during a study of regulatory T cells in long-lasting Graves disease. Study overall: Newly diagnosed Graves' patients had taken antithyroid drugs under 3 months. Study results and limitations: With persistent disease, TRBV28, TRBJ1-2 and TRBJ2-5 were the favored segments. TCR diversity was lower in persistent Graves' patients than in newly diagnosed ones.

This clonotype was seen repeatedly, ten times or more. Its specificity is unknown. The CDR3 sequence is 15 residues long. V was shortened by 2 bases and J by 6 bases, with 14 bases between the two germline ends. Germline CDR1 is MDHEN and CDR2 is SYDVKM. iRepertoire HTBI primers and Arm-PCR of CDR3 regions built TCR beta libraries. Each CDR3 protein gets one entry after TCRdb re-called the multiplex PCR reads with MiXCR. The sample lists 560,000 or so distinct CDR3 sequences; about 16% were seen once. Specified time point: newly diagnosed GD, antithyroid drugs for less than 3 months. PBMC RNA served as the TCR library source. An endocrinology department located in Xi'an, China, was where the patients came from. The same specimen was also included in a second study, on T cells in Graves' hyperthyroidism and ophthalmopathy.

The sequence was collected from a man aged 18 to 35 with Graves disease. The chain uses TRBV28 and TRBJ1-5; D gene uncertain. The material was peripheral blood mononuclear cells (PBMCs), obtained at new diagnosis, from a patient treated with antithyroid drugs. The CDR3 region has the DNA TGTGCCAGCAGTTTACTGGGTCAAGCCAGTCAGCCCCAGCATTTT. This sequence encodes CASSLLGQASQPQHF.